The 13 T cell receptor beta chains in this list originate from one sample, sequenced in a study of blood T cells in healthy people across ages. Combining a sample-barcoded 5' primer with a J-beta primer mix, a second PCR ran for roughly 7 to 11 cycles. MiXCR was run by TCRdb on the 5' RACE reads, yielding one entry per CDR3 protein. Here the sample spans about 580,000 distinct CDR3 sequences, roughly 48% being singletons. The sequencing input was blood. The origin of the receptors is a man aged 80 or over in good health.

This clonotype was seen a handful of times. The chain links TRBV3-1 to TRBJ1-6; D uncertain. Germline CDR1 and CDR2: LGHDT and YNNKEL (reference sequence). This CDR3 has 13 amino acids. Trimming removed 6 bases at V and 9 bases at J, with 12 bases between. The CDR3 region has the DNA TGTGCCAGCAGTCCGACGTGGGGTTCACCCCTCCACTTT. Amino acids: CASSPTWGSPLHF.

This clonotype was detected only a few times. The V and J genes are TRBV7-2 and TRBJ1-2; the match to TRBD1 covers 7 bases. The CDR3 extends over 13 amino acids. Unmatched junction bases numbered 2, after V lost 4 bases and J lost 3 bases. Germline CDR1 and CDR2: SGHTA and FQGNSA. The DNA for the CDR3 is TGTGCCAGCAGCTACAGGGGCTACTATGGCTACACCTTC. Residues: CASSYRGYYGYTF. Drawing the rest from reference TRBV7-2 and TRBJ1-2, the complete variable domain is GAGVSQSPSNKVTEKGKDVELRCDPISGHTALYWYRQSLGQGLEFLIYFQGNSAPDKSGLPSDRFSAERTGGSVSTLTIQRTQQEDSAVYLCASSYRGYYGYTFGSGTRLTVV.

This clonotype was seen more than once but under ten times. V gene TRBV3-1 combines with J gene TRBJ2-7; 7 positions match TRBD2. The DNA end is more similar to TRBJ2-5, so the J call may be wrong. Germline assignment: CDR1 LGHDT and CDR2 YNNKEL (reference sequence). The CDR3 contains 16 residues. The CDR3, as DNA: TGTGCCAGCAGCCCGGGACTACCGAACCCGTCGGAGACCCAGTACTTC. It is translated as CASSPGLPNPSETQYF.

The chain recombines TRBV4-1 with TRBJ1-2, with 10 bases matching TRBD1. The germline V gene has CDR1 MGHRA and CDR2 YSYEKL. The CDR3 has 15 residues. The V segment lost 4 bases and the J segment 5 bases; nucleotides outside the gene matches: 7. The CDR3 region has the DNA TGCGCCAGCAGCCCGGAAGGGGACAGGGGTTATGGCTACACCTTC. It specifies CASSPEGDRGYGYTF.

This chain joins TRBV4-1 and TRBJ2-7; 9 bases are shared with TRBD1. The junction had 7 bases not matched to a gene; V was cut back by 0 bases and J by 4 bases. The V gene's germline CDR1 is MGHRA and CDR2 YSYEKL. The length of the CDR3 is 16 residues. CDR3 sequence (DNA): TGCGCCAGCAGCCAAGATGTACGGACAGGGGAATACGAGCAGTACTTC. It specifies CASSQDVRTGEYEQYF.

This clonotype has a count of ten or more. The genes are TRBV6-6 and TRBJ1-5, with D possibly TRBD1 on 6 matching bases. The length of the CDR3 is 15 residues. From germline, CDR1 is MNHNY and CDR2 SVGAGI (reference sequence). Trimming removed 2 bases from V and 9 bases from J, with 17 bases in between. In DNA, the CDR3 is TGTGCCAGCAGTTACCCGGACAGCCGGCGGCGGCCCCAGCATTTT. Amino acid sequence: CASSYPDSRRRPQHF.

J is TRBJ2-2 and V is TRBV7-2; TRBD1 matches at 8 bases. V was pared by 6 bases and J by 5 bases, with 11 bases of the junction left unmatched. The CDR3 length is 16 residues. Germline V gene sequence: CDR1 SGHTA, CDR2 FQGNSA. CDR3 sequence: CASRSDRAIGTGELFF. The CDR3 bases are TGTGCCAGCAGATCGGACAGGGCGATAGGGACCGGGGAGCTGTTTTTT.

The rearrangement joins TRBV14 to TRBJ1-4, with D uncertain. This CDR3 has 15 residues. The V and J ends lost 1 base and 0 bases respectively, with 6 bases between them. Germline CDR1 and CDR2: SGHDN and FVKESK. CDR3 sequence (DNA): TGTGCCAGCAGCCAAGTACGGTCAACTAATGAAAAACTGTTTTTT. Its protein product is CASSQVRSTNEKLFF. Using reference TRBV14 and TRBJ1-4 for the parts outside the CDR3, the full variable domain is EAGVTQFPSHSVIEKGQTVTLRCDPISGHDNLYWYRRVMGKEIKFLLHFVKESKQDESGMPNNRFLAERTGGTYSTLKVQPAELEDSGVYFCASSQVRSTNEKLFFGSGTQLSVL.

The genes are TRBV20-1 and TRBJ2-1, with a possible D match to TRBD1 (6 bases). CDR1 and CDR2 (germline): DFQATT, SNEGSKA (reference sequence). This CDR3 is 15 amino acids long. Deletions cut 5 bases from V and 0 bases from J, with 14 bases between. CDR3 residues: CSAHQTGSSYNEQFF. As DNA, the CDR3 is TGCAGTGCTCATCAGACAGGTAGCTCCTACAATGAGCAGTTCTTC.

The chain carries TRBV28 and TRBJ2-6, with D tentatively TRBD1 (6 bases). The germline V and J ends were trimmed by 5 bases and 0 bases, with 11 bases remaining between them. This CDR3 has 16 amino acids. Germline values: CDR1 MDHEN, CDR2 SYDVKM. CDR3 sequence: CASSLDRHSGANVLTF. CDR3 nucleotide sequence: TGTGCCAGCAGTCTTGACAGGCACTCTGGGGCCAACGTCCTGACTTTC.

This rearrangement joins TRBV28 to TRBJ2-1; TRBD2 matches 11 bases. J lost 7 bases, V lost 6 bases, and 8 bases had no gene match. Germline CDR1 MDHEN, CDR2 SYDVKM. The CDR3 sequence is 15 residues long. CDR3 DNA: TGTGCCAGCAGGCCCCCGACTAGCGGGGAGAATGAGCAGTTCTTC. It encodes CASRPPTSGENEQFF.

The J gene is TRBJ2-3, the V gene TRBV5-1; the match to TRBD2 covers 7 bases. This CDR3 comprises 15 residues. Trimming cost V 4 bases and J 0 bases; bases outside gene matches: 5. CDR1 is SGHRS, CDR2 YFSETQ, per germline. CDR3: CASSILASSTDTQYF. CDR3 bases: TGCGCCAGCAGCATACTAGCGTCTAGCACAGATACGCAGTATTTT.

This chain uses TRBV4-2 with TRBJ2-1; the match to TRBD2 covers 11 bases. The CDR3 runs 17 residues. Per germline, CDR1 LGHNA and CDR2 YNFKEQ. V shed 0 bases and J 7 bases; nucleotides not matched to a gene: 8. The CDR3: CASSQEPTSGIGNEQFF. Written as DNA, the CDR3 is TGTGCCAGCAGCCAAGAGCCGACTAGCGGGATAGGGAATGAGCAGTTCTTC.